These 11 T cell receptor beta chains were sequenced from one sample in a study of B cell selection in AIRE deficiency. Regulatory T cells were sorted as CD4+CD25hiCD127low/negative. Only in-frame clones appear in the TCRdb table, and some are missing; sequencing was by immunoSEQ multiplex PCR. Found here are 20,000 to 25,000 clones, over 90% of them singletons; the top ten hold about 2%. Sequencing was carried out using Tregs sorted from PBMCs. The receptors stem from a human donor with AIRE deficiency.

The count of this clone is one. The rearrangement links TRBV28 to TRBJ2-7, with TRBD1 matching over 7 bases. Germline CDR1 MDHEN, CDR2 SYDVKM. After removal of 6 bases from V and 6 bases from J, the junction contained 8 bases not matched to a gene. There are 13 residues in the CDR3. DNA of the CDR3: TGTGCCAGCAGGCGATCTACAGGGGTCGAGCAGTACTTC. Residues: CASRRSTGVEQYF. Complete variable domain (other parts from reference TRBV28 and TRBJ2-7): DVKVTQSSRYLVKRTGEKVFLECVQDMDHENMFWYRQDPGLGLRLIYFSYDVKMKEKGDIPEGYSVSREKKERFSLILESASTNQTSMYLCASRRSTGVEQYFGPGTRLTVT.

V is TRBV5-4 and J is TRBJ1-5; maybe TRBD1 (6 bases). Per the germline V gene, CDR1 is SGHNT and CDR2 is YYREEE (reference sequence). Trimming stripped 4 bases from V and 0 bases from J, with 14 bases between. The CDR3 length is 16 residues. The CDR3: CASSPGGPNSNQPQHF. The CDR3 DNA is TGTGCCAGCAGCCCCGGGGGGCCGAATAGCAATCAGCCCCAGCATTTT.

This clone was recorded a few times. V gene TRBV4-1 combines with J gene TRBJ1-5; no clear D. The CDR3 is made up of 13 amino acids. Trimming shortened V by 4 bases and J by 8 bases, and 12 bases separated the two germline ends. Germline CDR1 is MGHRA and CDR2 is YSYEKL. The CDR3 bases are TGCGCCAGCAGCCGGGTCTCAAGTGAGCCCCAGCATTTT. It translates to CASSRVSSEPQHF.

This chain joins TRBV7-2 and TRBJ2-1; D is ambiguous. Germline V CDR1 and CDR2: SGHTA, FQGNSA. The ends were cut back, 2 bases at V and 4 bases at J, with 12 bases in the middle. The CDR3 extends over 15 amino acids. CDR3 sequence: CASSLTDGPYNEQFF. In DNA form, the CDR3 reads TGTGCCAGCAGCTTAACCGATGGGCCGTACAATGAGCAGTTCTTC.

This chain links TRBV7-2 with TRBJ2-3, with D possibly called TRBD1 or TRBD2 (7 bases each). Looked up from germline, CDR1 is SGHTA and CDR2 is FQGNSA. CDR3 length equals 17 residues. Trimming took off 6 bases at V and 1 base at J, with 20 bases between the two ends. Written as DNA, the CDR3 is TGTGCCAGCAGGCCCACTCTCAGGGGGGGTCGCACAGATACGCAGTATTTT. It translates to CASRPTLRGGRTDTQYF.

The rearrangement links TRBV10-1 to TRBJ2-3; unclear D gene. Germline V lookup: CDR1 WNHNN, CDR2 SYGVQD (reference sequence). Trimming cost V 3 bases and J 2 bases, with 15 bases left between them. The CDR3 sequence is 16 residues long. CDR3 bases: TGCGCCAGCAGTGATAGATCGGGCCTACACACAGATACGCAGTATTTT. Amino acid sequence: CASSDRSGLHTDTQYF.

This chain's CDR3 is CASSTVPYNEQFF. CDR3 nucleotide sequence: TGTGCCAGCAGTACCGTACCCTACAATGAGCAGTTCTTC. The J gene is TRBJ2-1, the V gene TRBV6-5, with D unresolved. The length of the CDR3 is 13 residues. Trimming cost V 5 bases and J 2 bases, with 7 bases left between them. The germline V gene has CDR1 MNHEY and CDR2 SVGAGI.

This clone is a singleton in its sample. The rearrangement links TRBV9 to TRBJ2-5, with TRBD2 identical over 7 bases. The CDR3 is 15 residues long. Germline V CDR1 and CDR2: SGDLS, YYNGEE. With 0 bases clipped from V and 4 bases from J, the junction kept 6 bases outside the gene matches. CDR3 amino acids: CASSVAGGWGETQYF. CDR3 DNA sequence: TGTGCCAGCAGCGTAGCGGGAGGCTGGGGAGAGACCCAGTACTTC.

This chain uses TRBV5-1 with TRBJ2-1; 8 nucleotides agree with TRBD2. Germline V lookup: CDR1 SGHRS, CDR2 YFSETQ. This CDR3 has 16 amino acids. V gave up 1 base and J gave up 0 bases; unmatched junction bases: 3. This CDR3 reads CASSLQSGSSYNEQFF. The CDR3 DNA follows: TGCGCCAGCAGCTTGCAAAGCGGGAGCTCCTACAATGAGCAGTTCTTC.

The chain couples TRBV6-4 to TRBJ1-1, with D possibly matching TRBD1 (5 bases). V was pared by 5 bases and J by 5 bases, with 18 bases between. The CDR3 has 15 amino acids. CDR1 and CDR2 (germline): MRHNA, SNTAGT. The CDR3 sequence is CASSYRTPSGTEAFF. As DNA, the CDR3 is TGTGCCAGCAGTTACAGGACCCCCTCGGGGACTGAAGCTTTCTTT.

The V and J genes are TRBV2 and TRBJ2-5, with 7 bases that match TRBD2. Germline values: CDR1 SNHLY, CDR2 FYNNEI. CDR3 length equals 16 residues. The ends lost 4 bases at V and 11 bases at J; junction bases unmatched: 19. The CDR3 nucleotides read TGTGCCAGCAGTGGGGGTGCGGCGGGAGCACCATGGGAGCAGTACTTC. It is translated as CASSGGAAGAPWEQYF.